This T cell receptor beta chain appears in the sequencing data of a study of tumor-infiltrating lymphocytes in primary liver carcinoma. Study-level results: Tumors significantly exceeded blood in top-250-clone fraction (p = 0.039). Only about 8-24% of top clones were detected in each of the five tumor regions. Lower overlap was observed for tumor-adjacent and tumor-blood pairs relative to tumor region pairs.

Making TCR beta cDNA involved around 500 ng total RNA and a constant-region primer. The TCR beta library was amplified through three nested multiplex PCR rounds in a modified ARM-PCR procedure. With TRBV1-TRBV30 forward primers and a C-beta reverse primer, the first two PCR rounds were run for around 10 cycles each. A single record per CDR3 protein comes from TCRdb applying MiXCR to the multiplex PCR reads. The sample shows about 84,000 distinct CDR3 sequences, 72% of them seen only once. On this clonotype itself: What it binds is not known.

V lost 9 bases, J lost 7 bases, and 10 bases lay in between. This CDR3 has 10 residues. The germline gives CDR1 SGHAT, CDR2 FQNNGV. Joint extraction of RNA and DNA used 20-30 mg of bulk tissue that was unsorted. No treatment had been given to the patients, who were chronically infected with HBV. The sequencing input was liver tumor tissue from sampling region 1. The subset: tumor region T1, superior pole. This TCR was recovered from a man aged 35 to 55 with primary liver carcinoma and hepatitis B virus infection. The chain combines TRBV11-2 with TRBJ2-7; unclear D gene. This CDR3 reads CARPRIEQYF. In nucleotides, the CDR3 is TGTGCCAGACCTCGGATAGAGCAGTACTTC.